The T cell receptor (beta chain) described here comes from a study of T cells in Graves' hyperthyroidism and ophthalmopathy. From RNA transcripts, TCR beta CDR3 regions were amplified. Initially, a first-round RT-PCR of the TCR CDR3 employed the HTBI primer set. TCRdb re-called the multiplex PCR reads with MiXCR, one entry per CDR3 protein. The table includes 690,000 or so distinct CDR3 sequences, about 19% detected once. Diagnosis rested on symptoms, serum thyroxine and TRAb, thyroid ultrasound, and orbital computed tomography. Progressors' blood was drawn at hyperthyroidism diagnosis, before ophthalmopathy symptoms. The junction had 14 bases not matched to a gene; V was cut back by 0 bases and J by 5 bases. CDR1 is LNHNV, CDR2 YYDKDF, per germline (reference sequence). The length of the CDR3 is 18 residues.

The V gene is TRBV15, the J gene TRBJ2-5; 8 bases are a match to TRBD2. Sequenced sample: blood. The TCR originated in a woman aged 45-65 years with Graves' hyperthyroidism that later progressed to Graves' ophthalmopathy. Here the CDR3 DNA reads TGTGCCACCAGCAGAGATCGAGGCGGGGGGCCAGGGTTGGAGACCCAGTACTTC. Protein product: CATSRDRGGGPGLETQYF.